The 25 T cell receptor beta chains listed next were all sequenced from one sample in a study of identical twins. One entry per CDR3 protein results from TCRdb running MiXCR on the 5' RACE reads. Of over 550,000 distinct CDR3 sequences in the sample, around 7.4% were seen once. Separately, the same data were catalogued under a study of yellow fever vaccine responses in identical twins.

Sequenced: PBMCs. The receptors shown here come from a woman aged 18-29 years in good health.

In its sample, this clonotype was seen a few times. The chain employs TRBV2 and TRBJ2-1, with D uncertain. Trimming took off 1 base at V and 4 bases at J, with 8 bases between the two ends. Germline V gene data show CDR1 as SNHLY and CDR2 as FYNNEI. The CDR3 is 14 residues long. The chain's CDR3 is CASSEEGPYNEQFF. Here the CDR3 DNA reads TGTGCCAGCAGTGAAGAGGGCCCTTACAATGAGCAGTTCTTC.

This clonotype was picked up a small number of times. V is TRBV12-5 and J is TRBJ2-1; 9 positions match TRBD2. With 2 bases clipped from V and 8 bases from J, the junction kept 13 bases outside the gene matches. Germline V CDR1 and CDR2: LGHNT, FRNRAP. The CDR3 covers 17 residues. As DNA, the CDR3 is TGTGCTAGTGGTTTGCCGTTTGGGGCGGGAGGGACGGATGAGCAGTTCTTC. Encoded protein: CASGLPFGAGGTDEQFF.

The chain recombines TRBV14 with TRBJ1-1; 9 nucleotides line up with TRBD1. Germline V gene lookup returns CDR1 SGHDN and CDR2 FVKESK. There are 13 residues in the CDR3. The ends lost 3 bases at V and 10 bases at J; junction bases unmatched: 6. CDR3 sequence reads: CASSQATGGGAFF. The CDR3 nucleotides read TGTGCCAGCAGCCAGGCGACAGGGGGGGGAGCTTTCTTT.

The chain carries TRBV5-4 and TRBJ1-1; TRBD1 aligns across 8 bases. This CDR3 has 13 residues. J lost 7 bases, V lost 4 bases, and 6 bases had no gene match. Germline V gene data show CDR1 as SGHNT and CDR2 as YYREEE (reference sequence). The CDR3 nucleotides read TGTGCCAGCAGCCGGACAGGGTCGAGTGAAGCTTTCTTT. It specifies CASSRTGSSEAFF.

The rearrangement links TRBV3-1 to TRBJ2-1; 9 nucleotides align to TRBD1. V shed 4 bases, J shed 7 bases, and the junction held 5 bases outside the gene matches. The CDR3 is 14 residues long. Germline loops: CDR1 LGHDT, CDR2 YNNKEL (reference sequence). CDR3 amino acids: CASSRTGEENEQFF. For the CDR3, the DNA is TGTGCCAGCAGCCGGACAGGGGAAGAGAATGAGCAGTTCTTC.

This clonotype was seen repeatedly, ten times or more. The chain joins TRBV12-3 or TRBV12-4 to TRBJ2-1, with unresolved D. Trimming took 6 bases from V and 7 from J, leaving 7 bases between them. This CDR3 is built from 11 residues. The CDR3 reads CASRKFNEQFF. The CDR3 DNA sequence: TGTGCCAGCAGAAAATTTAATGAGCAGTTCTTC.

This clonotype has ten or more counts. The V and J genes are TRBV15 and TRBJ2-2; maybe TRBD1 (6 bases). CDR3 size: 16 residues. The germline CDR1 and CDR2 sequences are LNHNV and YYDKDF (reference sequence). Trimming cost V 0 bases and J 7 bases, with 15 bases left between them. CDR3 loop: CATSRDLGGVGGELFF. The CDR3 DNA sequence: TGTGCCACCAGCAGAGATCTAGGGGGAGTGGGCGGGGAGCTGTTTTTT.

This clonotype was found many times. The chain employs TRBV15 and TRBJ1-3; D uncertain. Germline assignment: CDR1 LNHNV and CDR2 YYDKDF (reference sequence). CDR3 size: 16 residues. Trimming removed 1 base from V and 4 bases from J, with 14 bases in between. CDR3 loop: CATSRATTRTGNTIYF. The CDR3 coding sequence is TGTGCCACCAGCAGAGCCACGACCCGGACGGGAAACACCATATATTTT.

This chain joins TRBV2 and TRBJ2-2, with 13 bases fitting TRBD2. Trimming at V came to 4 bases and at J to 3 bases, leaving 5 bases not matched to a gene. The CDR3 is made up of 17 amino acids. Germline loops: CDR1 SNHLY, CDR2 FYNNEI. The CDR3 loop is CASSAGLAGWYTGELFF. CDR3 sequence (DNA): TGTGCCAGCAGTGCGGGACTAGCGGGATGGTACACCGGGGAGCTGTTTTTT.

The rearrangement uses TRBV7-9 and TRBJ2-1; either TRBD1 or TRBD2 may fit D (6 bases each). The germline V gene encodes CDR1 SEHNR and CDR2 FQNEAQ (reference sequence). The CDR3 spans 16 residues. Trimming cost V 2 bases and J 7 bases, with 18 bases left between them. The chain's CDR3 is CASSLKIGGRGNEQFF. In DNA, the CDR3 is TGTGCCAGCAGCTTAAAAATCGGGGGCCGGGGGAATGAGCAGTTCTTC.

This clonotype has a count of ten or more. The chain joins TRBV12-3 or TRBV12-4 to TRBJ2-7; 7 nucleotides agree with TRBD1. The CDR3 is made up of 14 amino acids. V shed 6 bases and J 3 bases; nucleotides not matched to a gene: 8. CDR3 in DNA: TGTGCCAGCAGCCCCGGGACAGCATACTACGAGCAGTACTTC. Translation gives CASSPGTAYYEQYF.

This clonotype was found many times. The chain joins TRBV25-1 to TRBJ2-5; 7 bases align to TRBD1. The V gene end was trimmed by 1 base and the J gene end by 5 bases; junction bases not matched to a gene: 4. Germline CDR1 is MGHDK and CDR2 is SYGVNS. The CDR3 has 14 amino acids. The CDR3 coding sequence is TGTGCCAGCAGTGAATTATCCAGGGGGGAGACCCAGTACTTC. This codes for CASSELSRGETQYF. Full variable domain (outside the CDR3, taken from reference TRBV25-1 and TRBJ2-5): EADIYQTPRYLVIGTGKKITLECSQTMGHDKMYWYQQDPGMELHLIHYSYGVNSTEKGDLSSESTVSRIRTEHFPLTLESARPSHTSQYLCASSELSRGETQYFGPGTRLLVL.

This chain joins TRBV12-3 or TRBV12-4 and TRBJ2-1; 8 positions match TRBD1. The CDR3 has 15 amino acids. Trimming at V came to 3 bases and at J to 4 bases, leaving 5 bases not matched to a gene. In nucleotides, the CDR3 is TGTGCCAGCAGTTTTCAGGGGGCGGTTTACAATGAGCAGTTCTTC. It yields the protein CASSFQGAVYNEQFF.

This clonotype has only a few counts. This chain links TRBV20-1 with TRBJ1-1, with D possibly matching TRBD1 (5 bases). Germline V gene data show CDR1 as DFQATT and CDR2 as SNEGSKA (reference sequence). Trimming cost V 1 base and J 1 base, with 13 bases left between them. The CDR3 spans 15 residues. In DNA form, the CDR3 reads TGCAGTGCTAGAGGTGGGGCAGGGCGGAACACTGAAGCTTTCTTT. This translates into CSARGGAGRNTEAFF.

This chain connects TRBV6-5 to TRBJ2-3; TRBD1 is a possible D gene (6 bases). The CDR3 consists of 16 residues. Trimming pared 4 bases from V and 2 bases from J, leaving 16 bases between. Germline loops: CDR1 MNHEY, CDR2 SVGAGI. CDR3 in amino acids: CASSSTLGGSTDTQYF. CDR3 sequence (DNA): TGTGCCAGCAGTTCCACCCTAGGGGGATCCACAGATACGCAGTATTTT.

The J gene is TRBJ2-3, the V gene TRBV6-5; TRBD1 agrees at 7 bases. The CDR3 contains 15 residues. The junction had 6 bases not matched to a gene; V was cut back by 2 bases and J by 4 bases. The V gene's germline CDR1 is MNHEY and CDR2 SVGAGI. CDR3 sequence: CASSYTGQVSDTQYF. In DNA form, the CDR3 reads TGTGCCAGCAGTTACACAGGACAGGTTTCAGATACGCAGTATTTT.

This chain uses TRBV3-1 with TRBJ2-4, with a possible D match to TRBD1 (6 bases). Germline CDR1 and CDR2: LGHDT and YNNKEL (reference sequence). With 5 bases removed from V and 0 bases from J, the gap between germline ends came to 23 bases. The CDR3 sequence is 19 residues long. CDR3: CASSGIRGSVPLAKNIQYF. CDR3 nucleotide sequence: TGTGCCAGCAGCGGGATCAGGGGATCCGTACCCCTAGCCAAAAACATTCAGTACTTC.

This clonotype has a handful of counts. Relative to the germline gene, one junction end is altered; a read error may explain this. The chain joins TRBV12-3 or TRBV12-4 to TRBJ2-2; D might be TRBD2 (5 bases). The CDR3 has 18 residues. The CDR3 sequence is CACSLRASGFVDTGELFF. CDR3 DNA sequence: TGTGCCTGCAGTTTAAGGGCTTCGGGGTTTGTGGACACCGGGGAGCTGTTTTTT.

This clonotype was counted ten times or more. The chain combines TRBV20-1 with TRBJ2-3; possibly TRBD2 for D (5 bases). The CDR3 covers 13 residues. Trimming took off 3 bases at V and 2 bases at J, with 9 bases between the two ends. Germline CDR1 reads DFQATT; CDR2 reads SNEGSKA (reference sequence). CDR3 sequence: CSASGELTDTQYF. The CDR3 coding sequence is TGCAGTGCTAGCGGGGAACTCACAGATACGCAGTATTTT.

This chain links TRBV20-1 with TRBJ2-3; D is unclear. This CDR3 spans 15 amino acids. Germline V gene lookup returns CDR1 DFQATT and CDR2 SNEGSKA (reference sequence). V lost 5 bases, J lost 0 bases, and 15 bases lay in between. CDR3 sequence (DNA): TGCAGTGCTGACGTAAGCGAAACAAGCACAGATACGCAGTATTTT. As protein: CSADVSETSTDTQYF.

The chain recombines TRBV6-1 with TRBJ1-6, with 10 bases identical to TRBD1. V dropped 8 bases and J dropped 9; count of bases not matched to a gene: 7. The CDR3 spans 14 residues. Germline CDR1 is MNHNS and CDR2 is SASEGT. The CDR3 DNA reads TGTGCCAGCGGCCGGGACAGGGGAAGTTCACCCCTCCACTTT. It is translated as CASGRDRGSSPLHF.

Written as DNA, the CDR3 is TGCAGTGCTAGAGGCAGGACTAGCGGGAGTCTAAATGAGCAGTTCTTC. Residues: CSARGRTSGSLNEQFF. The chain has TRBV20-1 and TRBJ2-1; 13 bases map to TRBD2. V lost 1 base to trimming and J lost 7 bases; unmatched junction nucleotides: 7. This CDR3 contains 16 residues. The germline CDR1 and CDR2 sequences are DFQATT and SNEGSKA (reference sequence).

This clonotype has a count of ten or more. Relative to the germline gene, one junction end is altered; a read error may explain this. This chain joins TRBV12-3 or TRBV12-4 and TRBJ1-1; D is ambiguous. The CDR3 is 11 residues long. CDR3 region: CASSLGPEAFF. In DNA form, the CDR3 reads TGTGCCAGCAGCTTAGGGCCTGAAGCTTTCTTT.

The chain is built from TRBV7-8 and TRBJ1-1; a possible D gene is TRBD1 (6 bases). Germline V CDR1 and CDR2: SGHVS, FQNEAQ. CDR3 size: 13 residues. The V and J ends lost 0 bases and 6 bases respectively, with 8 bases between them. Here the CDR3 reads CASSLAGGAEAFF. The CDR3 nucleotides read TGTGCCAGCAGCTTAGCAGGGGGAGCTGAAGCTTTCTTT.

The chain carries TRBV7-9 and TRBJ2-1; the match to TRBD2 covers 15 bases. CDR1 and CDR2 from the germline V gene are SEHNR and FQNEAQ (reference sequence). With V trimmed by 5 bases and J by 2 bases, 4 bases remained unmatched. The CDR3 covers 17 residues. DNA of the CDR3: TGTGCCAGCAGCCCCAGGACTAGCGGGAGGGCCTACAATGAGCAGTTCTTC. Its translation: CASSPRTSGRAYNEQFF. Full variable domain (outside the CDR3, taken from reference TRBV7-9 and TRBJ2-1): DTGVSQNPRHKITKRGQNVTFRCDPISEHNRLYWYRQTLGQGPEFLTYFQNEAQLEKSRLLSDRFSAERPKGSFSTLEIQRTEQGDSAMYLCASSPRTSGRAYNEQFFGPGTRLTVL.